One and the same sample provided the 23 T cell receptor beta chains below, sequenced in a study of beta chain features in type 1 diabetes. Study-wide points: Significant though moderate, a shortening of TCRB CDR3s appeared in all four CD4+ subsets of Type 1 diabetes patients.

No cognate antigen is known for these TCRs. Isolated RNA was reverse transcribed in full, so expressed TCRB transcripts were sequenced. TCRdb's table, derived via immunoSEQ multiplex PCR, lists solely in-frame clones and lacks some. This table has 52,000 or so clones, 52% appearing once. Sample: Tregs from blood. The receptors shown here come from a woman aged 40 to 50 with type 1 diabetes.

V gene TRBV6-5 combines with J gene TRBJ2-1; the match to TRBD1 covers 7 bases. The CDR3 covers 15 residues. Germline-derived CDR1 and CDR2 are MNHEY and SVGAGI. Trimming cost V 6 bases and J 6 bases; bases outside gene matches: 11. CDR3 loop: CASRGIRGGINEQFF. The CDR3 nucleotides are TGTGCCAGCAGAGGAATTAGAGGGGGCATCAATGAGCAGTTCTTC.

The chain is built from TRBV7-2 and TRBJ2-1; the match to TRBD2 covers 13 bases. CDR3 length: 15 amino acids. Germline-derived CDR1 and CDR2 are SGHTA and FQGNSA. V gave up 4 bases and J gave up 8 bases; unmatched junction bases: 5. This CDR3 reads CASSSTSGGADEQFF. DNA of the CDR3: TGTGCCAGCAGCTCCACTAGCGGGGGGGCGGATGAGCAGTTCTTC. Drawing the rest from reference TRBV7-2 and TRBJ2-1, the complete variable domain is GAGVSQSPSNKVTEKGKDVELRCDPISGHTALYWYRQSLGQGLEFLIYFQGNSAPDKSGLPSDRFSAERTGGSVSTLTIQRTQQEDSAVYLCASSSTSGGADEQFFGPGTRLTVL.

The genes are TRBV7-3 and TRBJ2-3; 10 positions agree with TRBD2. The V gene's germline CDR1 is SGHTA and CDR2 FQGTGA. The CDR3 totals 15 residues. V trimming: 5 bases; J trimming: 1 base; junction bases outside the gene matches: 3. CDR3 bases: TGTGCCAGCAGCCAAGGACTAGCGGGCACAGATACGCAGTATTTT. Protein: CASSQGLAGTDTQYF.

Here the CDR3 reads CASSPRQGEAGELFF. CDR3 nucleotides: TGCGCCAGCAGCCCCAGACAGGGAGAGGCCGGGGAGCTGTTTTTT. This chain links TRBV5-1 with TRBJ2-2; the match to TRBD1 covers 7 bases. Looked up from germline, CDR1 is SGHRS and CDR2 is YFSETQ. There are 15 residues in the CDR3. V lost 4 bases, J lost 6 bases, and 9 bases stayed unmatched.

The V gene is TRBV9, the J gene TRBJ2-3; 8 nucleotides align to TRBD2. After removal of 1 base from V and 5 bases from J, the junction contained 3 bases not matched to a gene. In germline, CDR1 is SGDLS, CDR2 YYNGEE. This CDR3 region has 14 residues. CDR3 nucleotide sequence: TGTGCCAGCAGCGTACTAGCGGGCGGAGATACGCAGTATTTT. Translation gives CASSVLAGGDTQYF.

This chain uses TRBV5-1 with TRBJ1-2; no reliable D call. This CDR3 is built from 13 residues. CDR1 and CDR2 from the germline V gene are SGHRS and YFSETQ. V lost 2 bases to trimming and J lost 8 bases, with 13 bases between them. The CDR3 coding sequence is TGCGCCAGCAGCTTAGCTTTGGAGGGCGGCTACACCTTC. Translated: CASSLALEGGYTF.

The chain uses TRBV5-8 and TRBJ2-3, with 10 bases identical to TRBD2. V shed 3 bases and J 0 bases; nucleotides not matched to a gene: 4. This CDR3 region has 16 residues. Germline values: CDR1 SGHTS, CDR2 YDEGEE. The chain's CDR3 is CASSSGLATSTDTQYF. The CDR3 nucleotides are TGTGCCAGCAGCTCGGGACTAGCGACGAGCACAGATACGCAGTATTTT.

The rearrangement uses TRBV28 and TRBJ2-7; a possible D gene is TRBD2 (6 bases). Germline V lookup: CDR1 MDHEN, CDR2 SYDVKM. V gave up 4 bases and J gave up 6 bases, with 19 bases separating them. This CDR3 is built from 15 residues. The CDR3 nucleotides are TGTGCCAGCAGTTGGCGCGCCAGGGAGGACTCCGAGCAGTACTTC. This gives the protein CASSWRAREDSEQYF.

This clone was seen more than once but under ten times. The chain links TRBV29-1 to TRBJ2-6, with 7 bases aligning to TRBD1. Germline V gene lookup returns CDR1 SQVTM and CDR2 ANQGSEA. The trim removed 7 bases at V and 1 base at J, leaving 10 bases unmatched. This CDR3 region has 16 residues. The CDR3 reads CSARTGGGSGANVLTF. CDR3 bases: TGCAGCGCCAGGACAGGCGGCGGTTCTGGGGCCAACGTCCTGACTTTC.

The chain combines TRBV9 with TRBJ2-2, with TRBD2 as a possible D gene (6 bases). V dropped 4 bases and J dropped 8 bases, with 12 bases sitting between them. Germline V lookup: CDR1 SGDLS, CDR2 YYNGEE. The CDR3 is 13 amino acids. The CDR3 region is CASSFTSLGELFF. In DNA, the CDR3 is TGTGCCAGCAGCTTTACTAGCTTGGGGGAGCTGTTTTTT.

This clone was seen a few times. The chain couples TRBV6-6 to TRBJ1-1; D is perhaps TRBD1 (6 bases). The germline V gene has CDR1 MNHNY and CDR2 SVGAGI (reference sequence). Trimming removed 2 bases from V and 11 bases from J, with 18 bases in between. The CDR3 spans 14 residues. The CDR3 DNA reads TGTGCCAGCAGTTACGCTACAGGGAGCGAAGGCGCTTTCTTT. It translates to CASSYATGSEGAFF.

This clone was seen only a few times. V and J are TRBV7-2 and TRBJ2-5, with TRBD2 matching 9 bases. The CDR3 contains 18 residues. CDR1 and CDR2 (germline): SGHTA, FQGNSA. The J segment lost 1 base and the V segment lost 4 bases, leaving 13 bases of the junction unmatched. CDR3: CASSSRVGREGPQETQYF. The CDR3 DNA is TGTGCCAGCAGCTCCCGGGTAGGGCGGGAGGGCCCCCAAGAGACCCAGTACTTC.

The DNA for the CDR3 is TGTGCCAGCAGCCCGAGGGGGGGGAATTCACCCCTCCACTTT. It yields the protein CASSPRGGNSPLHF. J is TRBJ1-6 and V is TRBV5-4; weak D call: TRBD1 (6 bases). The germline CDR1 and CDR2 sequences are SGHNT and YYREEE (reference sequence). The length of the CDR3 is 14 residues. Trimming shortened V by 4 bases and J by 7 bases, and 12 bases separated the two germline ends.

This sequence joins TRBV28 and TRBJ1-4, with D unresolved. The CDR3 runs to 13 residues. Germline CDR1 is MDHEN and CDR2 is SYDVKM. The V end lost 10 bases, the J end lost 8 bases, and 17 bases lay between the germline ends. The chain's CDR3 is CATLGPGGEKLFF. The DNA of the CDR3 is TGTGCCACCCTGGGTCCTGGCGGAGAAAAACTGTTTTTT.

The chain is built from TRBV29-1 and TRBJ1-4, with D maybe TRBD1 (6 bases). The CDR3 has 12 residues. Germline values: CDR1 SQVTM, CDR2 ANQGSEA. Trimming shortened V by 7 bases and J by 6 bases, and 12 bases separated the two germline ends. The CDR3 DNA is TGCAGCGCTGGGGGCGCTGATGAAAAACTGTTTTTT. Amino acids: CSAGGADEKLFF.

In its sample, this clone was seen a few times. The V gene is TRBV18, the J gene TRBJ2-6; the match to TRBD2 covers 12 bases. With V trimmed by 3 bases and J by 1 base, 10 bases remained unmatched. The CDR3 runs to 20 residues. Germline values: CDR1 KGHSH, CDR2 LQKENI. The DNA of the CDR3 is TGTGCCAGCTCACCTCTAGAGACTAGCGGGAGAGGGTCTGGGGCCAACGTCCTGACTTTC. It translates to CASSPLETSGRGSGANVLTF.

This chain connects TRBV28 to TRBJ1-2; 9 positions agree with TRBD1. J lost 7 bases, V lost 6 bases, and 9 bases had no gene match. CDR1 MDHEN and CDR2 SYDVKM come from the germline V gene. This CDR3 contains 14 residues. CDR3 loop: CASRGTGTKGGYTF. DNA for the CDR3: TGTGCCAGCAGGGGGACAGGGACGAAAGGTGGCTACACCTTC.

This chain joins TRBV2 and TRBJ2-3, with TRBD1 matching 7 bases. CDR1 SNHLY and CDR2 FYNNEI come from the germline V gene. This CDR3 has 14 amino acids. The J segment lost 5 bases and the V segment lost 6 bases, leaving 8 bases of the junction unmatched. CDR3 residues: CASSPQGLGDTQYF. The CDR3 bases are TGTGCCAGCAGCCCACAGGGGCTCGGAGATACGCAGTATTTT.

The rearrangement joins TRBV10-3 to TRBJ2-7; a possible D gene is TRBD2 (5 bases). This CDR3 region has 11 residues. CDR1 is ENHRY and CDR2 is SYGVKD in the germline V gene. The germline V and J ends were trimmed by 8 bases and 3 bases, with 8 bases remaining between them. DNA of the CDR3: TGTGCCATCTCCGAGGGCTACGAGCAGTACTTC. Translation: CAISEGYEQYF.

V is TRBV29-1 and J is TRBJ2-3; D perhaps matches TRBD1 (6 bases). Germline V gene lookup returns CDR1 SQVTM and CDR2 ANQGSEA. This CDR3 contains 13 residues. The germline V and J ends were trimmed by 6 bases and 3 bases, with 13 bases remaining between them. The CDR3 region is CSVLVTGTDTQYF. CDR3 in DNA: TGCAGCGTCTTAGTGACAGGAACAGATACGCAGTATTTT.

The V call is TRBV6-1, the J call TRBJ1-1; D remains ambiguous. This CDR3 is 14 amino acids long. Trimming took off 5 bases at V and 4 bases at J, with 14 bases between the two ends. The germline gives CDR1 MNHNS, CDR2 SASEGT. The DNA of the CDR3 is TGTGCCAGCAGTTCGTACCGGGAAGGCACTGAAGCTTTCTTT. As protein: CASSSYREGTEAFF.

The chain is built from TRBV6-1 and TRBJ1-1; 8 nucleotides match TRBD1. V lost 10 bases, J lost 4 bases, and 11 bases stayed unmatched. The CDR3 contains 14 residues. Germline assignment: CDR1 MNHNS and CDR2 SASEGT. The CDR3 DNA reads as TGTGCCACCTCAATTGGACAGGGAAGCACTGAAGCTTTCTTT. Protein: CATSIGQGSTEAFF.

This chain joins TRBV10-3 and TRBJ2-7; 7 nucleotides agree with TRBD1. The CDR3 consists of 13 residues. CDR1 is ENHRY and CDR2 is SYGVKD in the germline V gene. Trimming cost V 5 bases and J 0 bases; bases outside gene matches: 1. The CDR3 here is CAISWDSSYEQYF. The DNA of the CDR3 is TGTGCCATCAGTTGGGACAGCTCCTACGAGCAGTACTTC.